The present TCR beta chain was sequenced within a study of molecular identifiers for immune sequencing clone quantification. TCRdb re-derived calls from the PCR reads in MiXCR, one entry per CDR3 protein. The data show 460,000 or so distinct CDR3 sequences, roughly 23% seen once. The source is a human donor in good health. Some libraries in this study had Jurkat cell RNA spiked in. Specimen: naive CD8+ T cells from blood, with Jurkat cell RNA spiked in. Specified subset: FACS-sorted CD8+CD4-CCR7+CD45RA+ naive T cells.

CDR3 DNA: TGTGCCAGCAGCTTTTCCCTGGGGGGCTACGAGCAGTACTTC. This translates into CASSFSLGGYEQYF. This sequence joins TRBV13 and TRBJ2-7; D might be TRBD2 (6 bases). The germline gives CDR1 PRHDT, CDR2 FYEKMQ (reference sequence). The CDR3 spans 14 residues. Trimming left V 3 bases short and J 3 bases short, with 12 bases between.